This T cell receptor (beta chain) was identified in a study of cytomegalovirus exposure and HLA in healthy donors. Study-level findings and limits: Most sequenced TCRs were rare (though some public TCRs occurred in many donors). A later analysis found that most CMV-associated TCR beta chains appeared HLA-restricted. No immune exposure information besides CMV serostatus was available. Productive status was seen about 90% or about 30% of the time for most TCR beta V segments in an earlier analysis.

Germline loops: CDR1 SGHVS, CDR2 FQNEAQ. The J segment lost 3 bases and the V segment lost 8 bases, leaving 7 bases of the junction unmatched. The CDR3 has 14 residues. The PCR had 60 Vbeta and 13 Jbeta primers. Sequenced by immunoSEQ multiplex PCR; TCRdb stores in-frame clones only, minus some. The sample contains roughly 170,000 clones, less than 90% of which appear only once. Concerning this clone: The antigen is undetermined.

The sequenced material came from PBMCs. V gene TRBV7-8 combines with J gene TRBJ1-3, with TRBD1 identical over 7 bases. The receptor comes from a woman in her forties or fifties in good health and CMV-seropositive. The CDR3 DNA reads as TGTGCCAGCGCACAGGGGTGGGATGGAAACACCATATATTTT. Translated: CASAQGWDGNTIYF.